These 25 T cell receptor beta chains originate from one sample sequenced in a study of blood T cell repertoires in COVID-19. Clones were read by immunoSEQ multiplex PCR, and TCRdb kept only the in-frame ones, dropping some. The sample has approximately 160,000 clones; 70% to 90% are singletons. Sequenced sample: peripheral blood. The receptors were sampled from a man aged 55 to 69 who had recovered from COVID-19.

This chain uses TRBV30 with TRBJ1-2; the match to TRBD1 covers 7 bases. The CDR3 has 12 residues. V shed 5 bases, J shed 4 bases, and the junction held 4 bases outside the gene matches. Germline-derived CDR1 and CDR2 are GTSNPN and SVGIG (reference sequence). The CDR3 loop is CAWDSGGYGYTF. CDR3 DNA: TGTGCCTGGGATTCAGGGGGCTATGGCTACACCTTC.

DNA for the CDR3: TGTGCCAGCAGTCCCGGGACAGGGCGGAATACGCAGTATTTT. It is translated as CASSPGTGRNTQYF. The chain employs TRBV6-5 and TRBJ2-3; 9 positions match TRBD1. J lost 7 bases, V lost 5 bases, and 7 bases had no gene match. This CDR3 is 14 amino acids long. Germline CDR1 reads MNHEY; CDR2 reads SVGAGI.

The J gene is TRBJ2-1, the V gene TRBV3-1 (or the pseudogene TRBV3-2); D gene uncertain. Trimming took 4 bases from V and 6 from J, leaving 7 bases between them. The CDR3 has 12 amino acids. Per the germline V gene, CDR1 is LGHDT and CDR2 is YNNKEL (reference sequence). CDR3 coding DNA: TGTGCCAGCAGCCGGCCCCCCAATGAGCAGTTCTTC. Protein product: CASSRPPNEQFF.

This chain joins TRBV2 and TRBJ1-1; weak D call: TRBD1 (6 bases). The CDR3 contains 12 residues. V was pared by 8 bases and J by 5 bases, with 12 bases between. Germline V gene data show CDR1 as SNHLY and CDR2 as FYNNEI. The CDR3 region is CASEQGWTEAFF. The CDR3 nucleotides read TGTGCCAGCGAACAGGGATGGACTGAAGCTTTCTTT.

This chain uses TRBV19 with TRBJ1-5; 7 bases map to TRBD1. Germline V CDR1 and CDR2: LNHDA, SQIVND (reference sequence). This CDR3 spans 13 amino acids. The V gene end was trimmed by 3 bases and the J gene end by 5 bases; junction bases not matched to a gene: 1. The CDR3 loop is CASSMQGDQPQHF. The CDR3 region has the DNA TGTGCCAGTAGTATGCAGGGGGATCAGCCCCAGCATTTT.

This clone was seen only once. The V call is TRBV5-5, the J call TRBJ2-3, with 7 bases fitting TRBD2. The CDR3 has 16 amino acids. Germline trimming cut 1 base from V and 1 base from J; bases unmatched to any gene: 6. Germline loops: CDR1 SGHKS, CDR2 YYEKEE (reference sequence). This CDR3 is CASSLFRGSGTDTQYF. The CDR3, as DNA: TGTGCCAGCAGCTTGTTTCGCGGGAGTGGCACAGATACGCAGTATTTT.

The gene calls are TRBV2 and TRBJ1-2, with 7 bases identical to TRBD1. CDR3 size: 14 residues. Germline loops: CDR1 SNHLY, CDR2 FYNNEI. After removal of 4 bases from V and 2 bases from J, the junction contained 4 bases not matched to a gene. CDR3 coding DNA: TGTGCCAGCAGTGCGGGACAGCTGAACTATGGCTACACCTTC. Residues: CASSAGQLNYGYTF.

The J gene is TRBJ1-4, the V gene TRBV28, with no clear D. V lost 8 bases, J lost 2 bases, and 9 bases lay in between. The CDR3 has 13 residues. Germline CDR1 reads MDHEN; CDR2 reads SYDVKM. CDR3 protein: CASRGETNEKLFF. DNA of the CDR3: TGTGCCAGCCGTGGGGAGACTAATGAAAAACTGTTTTTT. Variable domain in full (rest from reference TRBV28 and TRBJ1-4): DVKVTQSSRYLVKRTGEKVFLECVQDMDHENMFWYRQDPGLGLRLIYFSYDVKMKEKGDIPEGYSVSREKKERFSLILESASTNQTSMYLCASRGETNEKLFFGSGTQLSVL.

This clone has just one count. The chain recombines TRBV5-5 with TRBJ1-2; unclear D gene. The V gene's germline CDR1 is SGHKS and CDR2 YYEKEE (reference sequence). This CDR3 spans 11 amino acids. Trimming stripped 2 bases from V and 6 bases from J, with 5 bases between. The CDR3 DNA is TGTGCCAGCAGCTTTCGGGATGGCTACACCTTC. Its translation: CASSFRDGYTF.

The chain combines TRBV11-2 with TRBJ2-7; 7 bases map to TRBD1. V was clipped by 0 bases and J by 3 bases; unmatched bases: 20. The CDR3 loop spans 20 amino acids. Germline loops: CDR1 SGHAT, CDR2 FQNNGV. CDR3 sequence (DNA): TGTGCCAGCAGCTTAGAATATGCAGGGGGAACGGGGCGATGGGTCTACGAGCAGTACTTC. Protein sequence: CASSLEYAGGTGRWVYEQYF.

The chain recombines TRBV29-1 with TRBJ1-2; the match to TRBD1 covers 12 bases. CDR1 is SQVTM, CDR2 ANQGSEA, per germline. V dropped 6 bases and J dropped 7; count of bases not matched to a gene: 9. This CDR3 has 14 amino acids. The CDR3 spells CSVGRDRGLSGYTF. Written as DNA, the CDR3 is TGCAGCGTGGGTCGGGACAGGGGGCTTTCTGGCTACACCTTC.

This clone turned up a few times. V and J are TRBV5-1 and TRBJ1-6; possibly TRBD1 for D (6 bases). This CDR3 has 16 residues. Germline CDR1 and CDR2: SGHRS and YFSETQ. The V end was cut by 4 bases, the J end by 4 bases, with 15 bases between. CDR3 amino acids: CASSPGQDFYNSPLHF. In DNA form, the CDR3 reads TGCGCCAGCAGCCCGGGACAAGATTTTTATAATTCACCCCTCCACTTT.

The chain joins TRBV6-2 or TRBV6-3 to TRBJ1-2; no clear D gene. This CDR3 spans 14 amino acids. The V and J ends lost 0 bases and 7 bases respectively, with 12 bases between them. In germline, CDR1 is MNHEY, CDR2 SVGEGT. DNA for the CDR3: TGTGCCAGCAGTTACTCTGGTCAGTCTGTTGGCTACACCTTC. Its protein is CASSYSGQSVGYTF.

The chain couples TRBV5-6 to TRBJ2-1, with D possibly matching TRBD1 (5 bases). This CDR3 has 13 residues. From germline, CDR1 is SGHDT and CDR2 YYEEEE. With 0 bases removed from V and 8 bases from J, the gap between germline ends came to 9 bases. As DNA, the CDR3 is TGTGCCAGCAGCTTGGTAGGGGAAGATGAGCAGTTCTTC. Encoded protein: CASSLVGEDEQFF.

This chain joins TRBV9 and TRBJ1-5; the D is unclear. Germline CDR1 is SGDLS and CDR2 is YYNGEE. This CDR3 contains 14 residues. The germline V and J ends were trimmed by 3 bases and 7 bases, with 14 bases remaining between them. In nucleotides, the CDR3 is TGTGCCAGCAGCGCCCACTCGGGAGGACAGCCCCAGCATTTT. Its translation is CASSAHSGGQPQHF. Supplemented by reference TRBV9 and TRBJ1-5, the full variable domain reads DSGVTQTPKHLITATGQRVTLRCSPRSGDLSVYWYQQSLDQGLQFLIQYYNGEERAKGNILERFSAQQFPDLHSELNLSSLELGDSALYFCASSAHSGGQPQHFGDGTRLSIL.

CDR3 protein: CASSQGGASYNSPLHF. In nucleotides, the CDR3 is TGTGCCAGCAGCCAAGGGGGCGCCTCCTATAATTCACCCCTCCACTTT. This chain joins TRBV4-2 and TRBJ1-6; D may be TRBD1 (5 bases). The germline V gene encodes CDR1 LGHNA and CDR2 YNFKEQ. The CDR3 runs to 16 residues. V lost 1 base, J lost 0 bases, and 7 bases lay in between.

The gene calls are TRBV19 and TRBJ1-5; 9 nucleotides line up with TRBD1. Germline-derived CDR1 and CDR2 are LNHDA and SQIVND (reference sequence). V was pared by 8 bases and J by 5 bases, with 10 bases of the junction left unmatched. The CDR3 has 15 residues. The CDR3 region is CASQAGQGRYQPQHF. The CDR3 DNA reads TGTGCCAGTCAGGCCGGACAGGGGAGGTATCAGCCCCAGCATTTT.

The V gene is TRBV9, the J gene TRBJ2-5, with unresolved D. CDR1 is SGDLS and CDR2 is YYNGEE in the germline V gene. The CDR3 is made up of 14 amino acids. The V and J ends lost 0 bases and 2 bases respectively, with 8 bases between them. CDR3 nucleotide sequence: TGTGCCAGCAGCGTAGAAGGAGTTCAAGAGACCCAGTACTTC. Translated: CASSVEGVQETQYF.

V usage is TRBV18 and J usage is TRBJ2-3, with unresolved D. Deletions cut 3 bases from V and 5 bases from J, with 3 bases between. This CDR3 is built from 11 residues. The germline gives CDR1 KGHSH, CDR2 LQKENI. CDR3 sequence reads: CASSPLDTQYF. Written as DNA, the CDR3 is TGTGCCAGCTCACCCCTAGATACGCAGTATTTT.

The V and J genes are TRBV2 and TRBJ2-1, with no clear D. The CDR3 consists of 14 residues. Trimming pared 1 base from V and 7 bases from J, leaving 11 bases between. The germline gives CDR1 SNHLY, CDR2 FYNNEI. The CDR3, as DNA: TGTGCCAGCAGTGAAGGTGACCTAGATAATGAGCAGTTCTTC. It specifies CASSEGDLDNEQFF.

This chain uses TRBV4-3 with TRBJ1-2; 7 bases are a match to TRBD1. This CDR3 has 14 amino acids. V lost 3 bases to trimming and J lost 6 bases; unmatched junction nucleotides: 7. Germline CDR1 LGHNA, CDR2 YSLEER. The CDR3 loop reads CASSQGQMRDGYTF. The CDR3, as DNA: TGCGCCAGCAGCCAGGGACAGATGAGGGATGGCTACACCTTC.

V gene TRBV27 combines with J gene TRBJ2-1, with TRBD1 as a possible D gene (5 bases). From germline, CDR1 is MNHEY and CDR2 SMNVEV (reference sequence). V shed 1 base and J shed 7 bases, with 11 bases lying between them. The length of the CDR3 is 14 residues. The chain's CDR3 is CASSLYGARNEQFF. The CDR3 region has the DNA TGTGCCAGCAGTTTATATGGGGCGCGGAATGAGCAGTTCTTC.

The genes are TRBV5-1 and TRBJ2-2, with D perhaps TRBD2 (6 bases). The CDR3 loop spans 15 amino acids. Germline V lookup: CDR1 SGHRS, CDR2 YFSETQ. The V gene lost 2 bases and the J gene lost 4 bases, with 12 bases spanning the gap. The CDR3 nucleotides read TGCGCCAGCAGCTTTATCCAGGAGGGCACCGGGGAGCTGTTTTTT. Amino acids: CASSFIQEGTGELFF.

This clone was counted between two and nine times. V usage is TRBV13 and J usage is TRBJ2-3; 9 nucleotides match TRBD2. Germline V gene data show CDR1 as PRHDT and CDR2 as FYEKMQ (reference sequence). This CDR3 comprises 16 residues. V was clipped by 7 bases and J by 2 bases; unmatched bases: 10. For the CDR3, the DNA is TGTGCCAGCACATTGGCGGCGGGGGGGTTCACAGATACGCAGTATTTT. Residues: CASTLAAGGFTDTQYF.

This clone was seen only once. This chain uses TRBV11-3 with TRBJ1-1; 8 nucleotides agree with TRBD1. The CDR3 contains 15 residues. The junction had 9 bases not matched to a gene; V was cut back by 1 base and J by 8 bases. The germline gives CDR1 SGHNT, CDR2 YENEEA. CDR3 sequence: CASSLGSQGASEAFF. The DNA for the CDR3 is TGTGCCAGCAGCTTAGGAAGTCAGGGGGCATCGGAAGCTTTCTTT.